This entry is about one T cell receptor beta chain. These data belong to a study of PD-L1 blockade in urothelial cancer. For the study at large: Male sex and bladder-origin urothelial cancer were recorded for twenty-five of 29 patients. Treatment start was followed by blood analysis at 3 weeks (second dose) and again at 6 weeks.

V was cut by 5 bases and J by 6 bases, with 12 bases left in between. The CDR3 extends over 13 amino acids. CDR1 is SGHTA, CDR2 FQGNSA, per germline. Each PCR received spiked synthetic TCR analog templates. Clones were read by immunoSEQ multiplex PCR, and TCRdb kept only the in-frame ones, dropping some. The sample has about 42,000 clones; 70% to 85% are singletons. V usage is TRBV7-2 and J usage is TRBJ2-3; D ambiguous. This specimen was PBMCs, taken around atezolizumab (anti-PD-L1) treatment. The origin of this receptor is a man between 65 and 85 years old with urothelial cancer. The CDR3 nucleotides are TGTGCCAGCAGCCTCCCTTGGGCGGATACGCAGTATTTT. It is translated as CASSLPWADTQYF.